One and the same sample provided the 30 T cell receptor beta chains below, sequenced in a study of T cell responses to AZD1222 COVID-19 vaccine. Using immunoSEQ multiplex PCR, the repertoire was profiled, and TCRdb retains in-frame clones only, with some absent. The table shows approximately 170,000 clones, with approximately 88% occurring only once. This specimen consisted of peripheral blood, obtained 28 days after the second AZD1222 dose. These receptors were obtained from an adult who received the AZD1222 COVID-19 vaccine.

The rearrangement joins TRBV19 to TRBJ1-1; D call uncertain. The V gene's germline CDR1 is LNHDA and CDR2 SQIVND (reference sequence). This CDR3 is built from 12 residues. The germline V and J ends were trimmed by 9 bases and 2 bases, with 10 bases remaining between them. CDR3 DNA sequence: TGTGCCAGCGGGCAGCCAAACACTGAAGCTTTCTTT. Translation gives CASGQPNTEAFF.

The V and J genes are TRBV7-8 and TRBJ2-2, with D hard to call. The length of the CDR3 is 15 residues. CDR1 and CDR2 (germline): SGHVS, FQNEAQ. Deletions cut 2 bases from V and 2 bases from J, with 9 bases between. The CDR3 reads CASSLKGLNTGELFF. The CDR3 DNA is TGTGCCAGCAGCTTAAAGGGTCTCAACACCGGGGAGCTGTTTTTT.

The chain is built from TRBV19 and TRBJ1-5, with D possibly TRBD1 on 5 matching bases. The CDR3 totals 16 residues. V was cut by 8 bases and J by 1 base, with 18 bases left in between. Germline V gene sequence: CDR1 LNHDA, CDR2 SQIVND (reference sequence). CDR3: CASDFRRERSNQPQHF. The CDR3 bases are TGTGCCAGTGACTTTCGCAGGGAAAGAAGCAATCAGCCCCAGCATTTT.

The rearrangement uses TRBV11-2 and TRBJ2-7; D unresolved. Trimming cost V 4 bases and J 0 bases, with 1 base left between them. The CDR3 loop spans 11 amino acids. Germline V gives CDR1 SGHAT, CDR2 FQNNGV. The CDR3 spells CASSYSYEQYF. In DNA, the CDR3 is TGTGCCAGCAGCTACTCCTACGAGCAGTACTTC.

The chain joins TRBV3-1 (or the pseudogene TRBV3-2) to TRBJ2-3, with TRBD2 matching over 9 bases. With V trimmed by 5 bases and J by 3 bases, 9 bases remained unmatched. Germline V gene lookup returns CDR1 LGHDT and CDR2 YNNKEL (reference sequence). This CDR3 comprises 16 residues. The chain's CDR3 is CASSAGLAGLTDTQYF. In DNA, the CDR3 is TGTGCCAGCAGCGCGGGACTAGCAGGGTTAACAGATACGCAGTATTTT.

The V gene is TRBV7-9, the J gene TRBJ2-1, with 9 nucleotides matching TRBD2. The germline CDR1 and CDR2 sequences are SEHNR and FQNEAQ (reference sequence). The length of the CDR3 is 16 residues. J lost 2 bases, V lost 5 bases, and 7 bases had no gene match. The CDR3 region has the DNA TGTGCCAGCAGCCTCATAGCGGGGGCTACCTACAATGAGCAGTTCTTC. Amino acids: CASSLIAGATYNEQFF.

This chain connects TRBV29-1 to TRBJ1-1, with D perhaps TRBD1 (6 bases). The CDR3 extends over 12 amino acids. Looked up from germline, CDR1 is SQVTM and CDR2 is ANQGSEA. V was cut by 6 bases and J by 4 bases, with 12 bases left in between. CDR3 region: CSVGTGSTEAFF. Here the CDR3 DNA reads TGCAGCGTGGGCACAGGGTCCACTGAAGCTTTCTTT.

The V and J genes are TRBV19 and TRBJ1-1; the D gene is possibly TRBD1 (5 bases). The CDR3 extends over 15 amino acids. The V end was cut by 3 bases, the J end by 3 bases, with 14 bases between. Germline CDR1 and CDR2: LNHDA and SQIVND (reference sequence). As DNA, the CDR3 is TGTGCCAGTAGTATGAACGGGGAGGGGTACACTGAAGCTTTCTTT. Its protein is CASSMNGEGYTEAFF.

This sequence joins TRBV15 and TRBJ1-2; D is ambiguous. This CDR3 contains 13 residues. Germline V gene lookup returns CDR1 LNHNV and CDR2 YYDKDF (reference sequence). The V gene lost 4 bases and the J gene lost 4 bases, with 10 bases spanning the gap. The CDR3, as DNA: TGTGCCACCAGCAATCCAGTCCCCTATGGCTACACCTTC. It encodes CATSNPVPYGYTF.

This chain uses TRBV27 with TRBJ2-7; the D gene could be TRBD1 or TRBD2 (6 bases each). Between the trimmed V and J ends, which lost 4 bases and 5 bases, there was a span of 18 bases. The CDR3 runs to 15 residues. CDR1 is MNHEY and CDR2 is SMNVEV in the germline V gene (reference sequence). The CDR3 loop is CASSSTGAGYHEQYF. The CDR3 DNA follows: TGTGCCAGCAGTTCAACGGGGGCAGGGTACCACGAGCAGTACTTC.

The genes are TRBV19 and TRBJ2-7, with D hard to call. With 5 bases removed from V and 3 bases from J, the gap between germline ends came to 14 bases. CDR1 and CDR2 (germline): LNHDA, SQIVND (reference sequence). This CDR3 has 14 residues. CDR3 amino acids: CASSFRDLVYEQYF. The CDR3 DNA follows: TGTGCCAGTAGTTTCCGAGATTTAGTCTACGAGCAGTACTTC.

CDR3 protein: CASSRDRGLEKLFF. The CDR3 bases are TGTGCCAGCTCACGAGACAGGGGGCTAGAAAAACTGTTTTTT. The chain has TRBV18 and TRBJ1-4; 10 bases fit TRBD1. The J segment lost 8 bases and the V segment lost 4 bases, leaving 4 bases of the junction unmatched. CDR1 and CDR2 (germline): KGHSH, LQKENI. This CDR3 comprises 14 residues.

The rearrangement links TRBV15 to TRBJ2-1; D not certain. V lost 5 bases to trimming and J lost 4 bases, with 9 bases between them. The CDR3 sequence is 13 residues long. The germline CDR1 and CDR2 sequences are LNHNV and YYDKDF (reference sequence). The CDR3 loop reads CATSPTYYNEQFF. The CDR3 DNA is TGTGCCACCAGCCCGACTTATTACAATGAGCAGTTCTTC.

A few counts support this clone. The chain carries TRBV30 and TRBJ1-2; D gene unclear. The V and J ends lost 3 bases and 1 base respectively, with 9 bases between them. Germline V lookup: CDR1 GTSNPN, CDR2 SVGIG (reference sequence). This CDR3 spans 13 amino acids. CDR3 region: CAWSEDYNYGYTF. In nucleotides, the CDR3 is TGTGCCTGGAGCGAGGACTATAACTATGGCTACACCTTC.

The V call is TRBV6-2 or TRBV6-3, the J call TRBJ2-5; 7 bases map to TRBD2. With 5 bases clipped from V and 6 bases from J, the junction kept 9 bases outside the gene matches. This CDR3 region has 14 residues. Germline V gene sequence: CDR1 MNHEY, CDR2 SVGEGT. The CDR3, as DNA: TGTGCCAGCAGTCGGACTAGTGATCCGCAGACCCAGTACTTC. As protein: CASSRTSDPQTQYF.

This rearrangement joins TRBV5-4 to TRBJ2-2; D is unclear. Germline CDR1 is SGHNT and CDR2 is YYREEE (reference sequence). V was trimmed by 2 bases and J by 3 bases, leaving 5 bases between them. The CDR3 has 13 amino acids. CDR3 amino acids: CASSFPHTGELFF. CDR3 coding DNA: TGTGCCAGCAGCTTCCCCCACACCGGGGAGCTGTTTTTT.

This chain joins TRBV6-2 or TRBV6-3 and TRBJ2-3; D not certain. Trimming removed 4 bases at V and 6 bases at J, with 8 bases between. Germline loops: CDR1 MNHEY, CDR2 SVGEGT. This CDR3 comprises 12 residues. For the CDR3, the DNA is TGTGCCAGCAGTTCCCCCTTGGATACGCAGTATTTT. It codes for CASSSPLDTQYF.

V usage is TRBV4-2 and J usage is TRBJ1-5; 7 bases fit TRBD1. Looked up from germline, CDR1 is LGHNA and CDR2 is YNFKEQ. Unmatched junction bases numbered 0, after V lost 3 bases and J lost 1 base. This CDR3 contains 14 residues. The CDR3 DNA follows: TGTGCCAGCAGCCAGGGACAGAGCAATCAGCCCCAGCATTTT. This codes for CASSQGQSNQPQHF.

The chain uses TRBV4-1 and TRBJ1-5; maybe TRBD1 (6 bases). This CDR3 spans 15 amino acids. Germline lookup yields CDR1 MGHRA and CDR2 YSYEKL. The V end was cut by 4 bases, the J end by 6 bases, with 16 bases between. The CDR3 loop is CASSPGVGASQPQHF. The CDR3 DNA reads as TGCGCCAGCAGCCCCGGTGTGGGGGCGAGTCAGCCCCAGCATTTT.

The rearrangement uses TRBV7-2 and TRBJ1-2, with D uncertain. Germline V gene data show CDR1 as SGHTA and CDR2 as FQGNSA. There are 14 residues in the CDR3. Deletions cut 1 base from V and 3 bases from J, with 9 bases between. Here the CDR3 reads CASSLEWIYYGYTF. The CDR3 coding sequence is TGTGCCAGCAGCTTAGAATGGATATACTATGGCTACACCTTC.

This rearrangement joins TRBV11-2 to TRBJ2-5; no firm D call. V was shortened by 3 bases and J by 9 bases, with 17 bases between the two germline ends. Germline V gene lookup returns CDR1 SGHAT and CDR2 FQNNGV. The CDR3 consists of 14 residues. CDR3 in DNA: TGTGCCAGCAGCTTCTCTAGAGCCCCAATGGCCCAGTACTTC. Translated, it gives CASSFSRAPMAQYF.

This chain joins TRBV5-6 and TRBJ1-3; D is possibly TRBD1 (5 bases). V shed 4 bases and J shed 5 bases, with 16 bases lying between them. The CDR3 is 15 residues long. From germline, CDR1 is SGHDT and CDR2 YYEEEE. The CDR3 DNA is TGTGCCAGCAGCCAACCACGGACAACCCGAAACACCATATATTTT. It specifies CASSQPRTTRNTIYF.

The V and J genes are TRBV7-2 and TRBJ2-5; the D gene is possibly TRBD1 (6 bases). Germline V gives CDR1 SGHTA, CDR2 FQGNSA. Trimming cost V 0 bases and J 4 bases, with 12 bases left between them. CDR3 length: 15 amino acids. DNA for the CDR3: TGTGCCAGCAGCTTAGCGGGGGCAGGGTCAGAGACCCAGTACTTC. The encoded protein is CASSLAGAGSETQYF.

This sequence joins TRBV19 and TRBJ2-7; 7 bases match TRBD2. Germline trimming cut 1 base from V and 6 bases from J; bases unmatched to any gene: 6. The CDR3 covers 14 residues. The germline V gene encodes CDR1 LNHDA and CDR2 SQIVND (reference sequence). The CDR3 here is CASSIGGGTREQYF. CDR3 DNA sequence: TGTGCCAGTAGTATAGGGGGGGGGACCCGCGAGCAGTACTTC.

The chain is built from TRBV5-6 and TRBJ1-2; 7 nucleotides line up with TRBD1. V was clipped by 4 bases and J by 8 bases; unmatched bases: 14. Germline CDR1 is SGHDT and CDR2 is YYEEEE. The CDR3 length is 15 residues. CDR3: CASSNAGTANIGYTF. CDR3 bases: TGTGCCAGCAGCAACGCGGGGACAGCCAACATCGGCTACACCTTC.

V and J are TRBV9 and TRBJ1-5; D unclear. Germline V gene data show CDR1 as SGDLS and CDR2 as YYNGEE. This CDR3 has 16 amino acids. The V gene lost 0 bases and the J gene lost 1 base, with 11 bases spanning the gap. The CDR3 nucleotides are TGTGCCAGCAGCGTAGGCCCGGGCAGAAGCAATCAGCCCCAGCATTTT. Protein sequence: CASSVGPGRSNQPQHF. Looking up the rest from reference TRBV9 and TRBJ1-5 gives the full variable domain: DSGVTQTPKHLITATGQRVTLRCSPRSGDLSVYWYQQSLDQGLQFLIQYYNGEERAKGNILERFSAQQFPDLHSELNLSSLELGDSALYFCASSVGPGRSNQPQHFGDGTRLSIL.

The CDR3 region has the DNA TGCAGTGCTAGAGGAGTAAACGAGCAGTACTTC. Translated: CSARGVNEQYF. The chain recombines TRBV20-1 with TRBJ2-7; D gene uncertain. There are 11 residues in the CDR3. The V end was cut by 1 base, the J end by 5 bases, with 6 bases between. CDR1 is DFQATT, CDR2 SNEGSKA, per germline (reference sequence).

The chain carries TRBV14 and TRBJ2-5; no definite D call. There are 16 residues in the CDR3. The germline V gene has CDR1 SGHDN and CDR2 FVKESK. V lost 0 bases and J 4 bases, leaving 15 bases between the germline ends. The CDR3 loop is CASSQEMDAWRETQYF. The CDR3 nucleotides read TGTGCCAGCAGCCAAGAGATGGACGCCTGGCGAGAGACCCAGTACTTC.

This clone is a singleton in its sample. V and J are TRBV19 and TRBJ2-3; D uncertain. CDR3 size: 12 residues. Germline assignment: CDR1 LNHDA and CDR2 SQIVND (reference sequence). V was pared by 4 bases and J by 6 bases, with 8 bases between. The CDR3 nucleotides read TGTGCCAGTAGTACAAGGTCGGATACGCAGTATTTT. Translating it yields CASSTRSDTQYF.

The chain is built from TRBV5-5 and TRBJ1-3; 9 positions match TRBD1. Germline CDR1 is SGHKS and CDR2 is YYEKEE (reference sequence). This CDR3 region has 14 residues. V gave up 3 bases and J gave up 2 bases; unmatched junction bases: 0. The CDR3 reads CASSWTGAGNTIYF. The CDR3 DNA reads TGTGCCAGCAGCTGGACAGGGGCTGGAAACACCATATATTTT.